These 2 T cell receptor beta chains were sequenced from one sample in a study of blood T cells in healthy people across ages. Then a second PCR, running about 6 to 11 cycles, was carried out with a sample-barcoded 5' primer and a J-beta primer mix. Using its own MiXCR run on the 5' RACE reads, TCRdb lists one record per CDR3 protein. The table lists over a million distinct CDR3 sequences, roughly 45% of them singletons. Input material: blood. These receptor sequences come from a woman aged 60-75 years in good health.

J is TRBJ2-4 and V is TRBV5-1, with D uncertain. Germline V lookup: CDR1 SGHRS, CDR2 YFSETQ. The CDR3 has 14 residues. Between the trimmed V and J ends, which lost 3 bases and 8 bases, there was a span of 15 bases. The CDR3 spells CASSSSKLWDIQYF. CDR3 coding DNA: TGCGCCAGCAGCTCAAGCAAGCTATGGGACATTCAGTACTTC.

This clonotype was seen more than once but under ten times. The rearrangement links TRBV12-3 or TRBV12-4 to TRBJ2-5; D possibly uses TRBD1 or TRBD2 (6 bases each). Trimming took off 7 bases at V and 2 bases at J, with 17 bases between the two ends. This CDR3 region has 15 residues. CDR3: CASTHWGAEQETQYF. The CDR3 nucleotides are TGTGCCAGCACCCATTGGGGGGCTGAACAAGAGACCCAGTACTTC.